This is a list of T cell receptor beta chains from one sample in a study of cytomegalovirus exposure and HLA in healthy donors. Using immunoSEQ multiplex PCR, the repertoire was profiled, and TCRdb retains in-frame clones only, with some absent. The sample consists of 110,000 or so clones, 70% to 80% of them appearing once. The sample was PBMCs. These receptors were collected from a woman in her twenties or thirties in good health and CMV-seropositive. The CDR3 runs from the conserved cysteine through the conserved F or W. D genes are given only for firm matches. Clone size, where shown, is once, few, many, or a class for clones that have expanded.

j_call	cdr3_length	v_call	d_call	clone_size	cdr3_aa	cdr3_nt
TRBJ2-5	15	TRBV5-4	-	-	CASSLAVRTEETQYF	TGTGCCAGCAGCTTGGCCGTACGGACAGAAGAGACCCAGTACTTC
TRBJ1-4	12	TRBV19	-	-	CASTPGVEKLFF	TGTGCCAGTACGCCAGGGGTCGAAAAACTGTTTTTT
TRBJ1-5	14	TRBV27	TRBD1	-	CASSLTGGYQPQHF	TGTGCCAGCAGTTTAACAGGGGGGTATCAGCCCCAGCATTTT
TRBJ1-1	15	TRBV6-6	TRBD1	-	CASSYGQGGGTEAFF	TGTGCCAGCAGTTACGGACAGGGAGGGGGGACTGAAGCTTTCTTT
TRBJ2-7	16	TRBV29-1	-	-	CSVELGGGQVFYEQYF	TGCAGCGTTGAATTGGGTGGTGGGCAGGTATTCTACGAGCAGTACTTC
TRBJ1-2	14	TRBV2	TRBD1	-	CASSITQGADGYTF	TGTGCCAGCAGTATTACACAGGGGGCGGATGGCTACACCTTC
TRBJ2-3	15	TRBV19	TRBD2	-	CASSRWTSGTDTQYF	TGTGCCAGTAGTCGATGGACTAGCGGGACAGATACGCAGTATTTT
TRBJ1-1	13	TRBV5-4	-	-	CASSLWSGTEAFF	TGTGCCAGCAGCTTGTGGTCAGGGACTGAAGCTTTCTTT
TRBJ2-7	12	TRBV7-3	TRBD1	-	CASSFDRGEQYF	TGTGCCAGCAGCTTTGACAGGGGCGAGCAGTACTTC
TRBJ1-3	14	TRBV15	-	-	CATSRGQDGNTIYF	TGTGCCACCAGCAGAGGACAGGATGGAAACACCATATATTTT
TRBJ2-3	15	TRBV6-4	TRBD2	few	CASSDSAGGPDTQYF	TGTGCCAGCAGTGACTCGGCGGGGGGGCCAGATACGCAGTATTTT
TRBJ1-1	17	TRBV14	-	-	CASSHLLGIGGRSEAFF	TGTGCCAGCAGCCACCTTCTCGGGATCGGGGGGCGGTCTGAAGCTTTCTTT
TRBJ2-1	14	TRBV5-1	-	-	CASSLVGADGEQFF	TGCGCCAGCAGCTTGGTTGGGGCGGACGGTGAGCAGTTCTTC
TRBJ2-7	17	TRBV5-4	TRBD2	-	CASSPRWVAGWANEQYF	TGTGCCAGCAGCCCCCGGTGGGTAGCGGGATGGGCTAACGAGCAGTACTTC
TRBJ2-5	15	TRBV6-6	-	once	CASKGHRDVSETQYF	TGTGCCAGCAAAGGTCACAGGGACGTCTCAGAGACCCAGTACTTC
TRBJ1-3	14	TRBV14	-	-	CASSRGRWGNTIYF	TGTGCCAGCAGCAGGGGTCGTTGGGGAAACACCATATATTTT
TRBJ1-4	14	TRBV15	-	-	CTTSRDGTKEKLFF	TGTACCACCAGCAGAGATGGGACAAAAGAAAAACTGTTTTTT
TRBJ2-1	18	TRBV9	TRBD1	-	CASSASGRTGGADNEQFF	TGTGCCAGCAGCGCTTCCGGGAGAACAGGGGGCGCGGACAATGAGCAGTTCTTC
TRBJ2-7	13	TRBV5-6	TRBD1	-	CASSLWDSYEQYF	TGTGCCAGCAGCTTGTGGGACAGCTACGAGCAGTACTTC
TRBJ2-7	11	TRBV30	TRBD1	-	CAGGQGYEQYF	TGTGCCGGGGGACAGGGCTACGAGCAGTACTTC
TRBJ2-1	16	TRBV28	TRBD1	few	CASSSSGTGTYNEQFF	TGTGCCAGCAGTTCCTCCGGGACAGGGACCTACAATGAGCAGTTCTTC
TRBJ2-5	13	TRBV5-1	-	few	CASSLEGEETQYF	TGCGCCAGCAGCTTGGAGGGGGAAGAGACCCAGTACTTC
TRBJ1-2	19	TRBV7-9	TRBD1	-	CASSLTFGTRQGSNYGYTF	TGTGCCAGCAGCTTAACGTTTGGGACGAGACAGGGCTCTAACTATGGCTACACCTTC
TRBJ2-1	15	TRBV28	TRBD1	-	CASSRDRAYYNEQFF	TGTGCCAGCAGCCGGGACAGGGCCTATTACAATGAGCAGTTCTTC
TRBJ2-1	14	TRBV5-4	-	-	CASSFWERREEQFF	TGTGCCAGCAGCTTTTGGGAACGGAGGGAAGAGCAGTTCTTC
TRBJ1-5	13	TRBV6-1	TRBD1	once	CASRGTGYQPQHF	TGTGCCAGCAGGGGGACAGGGTATCAGCCCCAGCATTTT
TRBJ2-1	16	TRBV5-4	TRBD1	-	CASSPDGQGVYNEQFF	TGTGCCAGCAGTCCCGATGGACAGGGGGTCTACAATGAGCAGTTCTTC
TRBJ2-1	13	TRBV30	TRBD2	-	CAYSGLADNEQFF	TGTGCCTATTCGGGACTAGCGGACAATGAGCAGTTCTTC
TRBJ1-2	15	TRBV5-1	-	-	CASSLGHIGSYGYTF	TGCGCCAGCAGCTTGGGACATATCGGCAGCTATGGCTACACCTTC
TRBJ2-7	15	TRBV27	TRBD1	few	CASSDQDRAHYEQYF	TGTGCCAGCAGTGACCAGGACAGGGCCCACTACGAGCAGTACTTC